These T cell receptor beta chains were read from a single sample in a study of T-cell reconstitution after alpha-beta-depleted transplantation in children. From the PCR reads, TCRdb called clonotypes with MiXCR, one entry per CDR3 protein. This sample has 60,000 to 80,000 distinct CDR3 sequences; 7.3% occur once, and the top ten carry around 2.4%. The sample consisted of PBMCs from the stem cell graft donor, taken from the stem cell graft. The receptor source for this set is a human donor who donated a stem cell graft to a child with acute lymphoblastic leukemia. The CDR3 runs from the conserved cysteine through the conserved F or W. Fields, in order: clone size, D gene, J gene, V gene, CDR3 DNA, CDR3 protein. A D gene is named only where the DNA matches it firmly. Rows may omit the clone size; those that give it use once, few, many or a size class.

few TRBD1 TRBJ2-5 TRBV7-3 TGTGCCAGCAGCCCGACAGGGGAGTACCAAGAGACCCAGTACTTC CASSPTGEYQETQYF
many . TRBJ2-7 TRBV7-8 TGTTCCAGCAGCTTAGTCCTGAGTGGAGGGGACTTCGAGCAGTACTTC CSSSLVLSGGDFEQYF
many . TRBJ2-3 TRBV10-3 TGTGCCTTCTCAGGGGCGGGAGATTCGCAGTATTTT CAFSGAGDSQYF
many . TRBJ2-2 TRBV4-2 TGTGCCAGCAGCCAAGATCGGGGCTTCTCAAGTCACACCGGGGAGCTGTTTTTT CASSQDRGFSSHTGELFF
many . TRBJ2-1 TRBV6-5 TGTGCCAGCAGTTACTCCGAAGGTAAAGAGCAGTTCTTC CASSYSEGKEQFF
many . TRBJ1-1 TRBV2 TGTGCCAGCAGGAAGGGGGAGAGCACTGAAGCTTTCTTT CASRKGESTEAFF
few TRBD1 TRBJ1-6 TRBV6-1 TGTGCCAGCCTCCGGGACAGGGGACATAATTCACCCCTCCACTTT CASLRDRGHNSPLHF
many TRBD1 TRBJ2-7 TRBV11-2 TGTGCCAGCAGCCCGGGGGGACAGGGGGCGATCAACGAGCAGTACTTC CASSPGGQGAINEQYF
. . TRBJ1-1 TRBV3-1 TGTGCCAGCAAGGGGGGCGTCAACACTAAAGCTTTCTTT CASKGGVNTKAFF
. . TRBJ1-2 TRBV6-1 TGTGCCAGCAGCACCTTCCGGGACTCTCTCTATGGCTACACCTTC CASSTFRDSLYGYTF
many . TRBJ2-6 TRBV5-1 TGCGCCAGCAGCCAGACAGGGACTCCTGGGGCCAACGTCCTGACTTTC CASSQTGTPGANVLTF
. TRBD1 TRBJ1-3 TRBV4-1 TGCGCCAGCAGCCAGGACAGGAGCTCTGGAAACACCATATATTTT CASSQDRSSGNTIYF
. . TRBJ2-1 TRBV6-4 TGTGCCAGCAAACCTATGAGCTCCTACAATGAGCAGTTCTTC CASKPMSSYNEQFF
. TRBD1 TRBJ2-7 TRBV4-1 TGCGCCAGCAGCCAAGAAACCACGACAGGGTACGAGCAGTACTTC CASSQETTTGYEQYF
. TRBD2 TRBJ2-7 TRBV29-1 TGCAGCGTTGGGACTAGCGGGGTCTACGAGCAGTACTTC CSVGTSGVYEQYF
few . TRBJ2-7 TRBV11-2 TGTGCCAGCAGCCACCCGGGGCGGGCCACCTACGAGCAGTACTTC CASSHPGRATYEQYF